The 11 T cell receptor beta chains below come from one sample, sequenced in a study of lymphopenia after photon versus proton radiotherapy. This table comes from immunoSEQ multiplex PCR, and its TCRdb copy is limited to in-frame clones, with some not included. The sample holds some 64,000 clones, approximately 90% seen once. The sequencing used peripheral blood, collected from a patient treated with proton-based radiotherapy. All receptors come from an older man with esophageal cancer.

The chain recombines TRBV6-4 with TRBJ2-1, with 7 bases identical to TRBD1. Per germline, CDR1 MRHNA and CDR2 SNTAGT. This CDR3 has 14 amino acids. V shed 8 bases, J shed 3 bases, and the junction held 7 bases outside the gene matches. Here the CDR3 DNA reads TGTGCCAGCGCTATGAACAGGGGCTACAATGAGCAGTTCTTC. Amino acid sequence: CASAMNRGYNEQFF.

J is TRBJ1-5 and V is TRBV4-3, with no clear D. The CDR3 contains 13 residues. The V end lost 0 bases, the J end lost 6 bases, and 6 bases lay between the germline ends. Looked up from germline, CDR1 is LGHNA and CDR2 is YSLEER. This CDR3 is CASSQDGAQPQHF. The CDR3 DNA sequence: TGCGCCAGCAGCCAAGATGGTGCTCAGCCCCAGCATTTT.

V and J are TRBV19 and TRBJ1-4; TRBD1 aligns across 9 bases. Germline CDR1 is LNHDA and CDR2 is SQIVND (reference sequence). V lost 11 bases to trimming and J lost 3 bases; unmatched junction nucleotides: 10. CDR3 length: 15 amino acids. CDR3: CAVRDTGGPNEKLFF. The DNA of the CDR3 is TGTGCCGTTAGGGATACAGGGGGCCCTAATGAAAAACTGTTTTTT.

The gene calls are TRBV5-4 and TRBJ1-5; possibly TRBD1 for D (5 bases). Germline CDR1 and CDR2: SGHNT and YYREEE (reference sequence). V shed 4 bases and J shed 8 bases, with 19 bases lying between them. The CDR3 loop spans 15 amino acids. The DNA of the CDR3 is TGTGCCAGCAGCCCGTACCCGGGGGAAATTAAGCCCCAGCATTTT. Translated: CASSPYPGEIKPQHF.

This rearrangement joins TRBV5-4 to TRBJ2-2; a possible D gene is TRBD1 (6 bases). The ends were cut back, 2 bases at V and 7 bases at J, with 15 bases in the middle. The CDR3 is 15 amino acids. The germline V gene encodes CDR1 SGHNT and CDR2 YYREEE (reference sequence). CDR3 in DNA: TGTGCCAGCAGCTTAGGAACAGGGATGGGCGGGGAGCTGTTTTTT. It translates to CASSLGTGMGGELFF.

The rearrangement links TRBV5-6 to TRBJ1-6, with 7 positions matching TRBD1. The V and J ends lost 3 bases and 7 bases, in that order; junction bases with no gene match: 4. The CDR3 totals 14 residues. Germline V gene sequence: CDR1 SGHDT, CDR2 YYEEEE. The DNA of the CDR3 is TGTGCCAGCAGCTATCCGGACAGGAATTCACCCCTCCACTTT. This codes for CASSYPDRNSPLHF.

The chain combines TRBV6-4 with TRBJ2-3; TRBD2 might be the D (6 bases). The CDR3 extends over 13 amino acids. V gave up 4 bases and J gave up 4 bases, with 9 bases separating them. Germline-derived CDR1 and CDR2 are MRHNA and SNTAGT. CDR3: CASSGGEADTQYF. The CDR3 bases are TGTGCCAGCAGTGGAGGGGAGGCAGATACGCAGTATTTT.

This chain connects TRBV5-1 to TRBJ1-4; D is unresolved. The CDR3 sequence is 13 residues long. V was shortened by 0 bases and J by 4 bases, with 4 bases between the two germline ends. Germline lookup yields CDR1 SGHRS and CDR2 YFSETQ. The DNA of the CDR3 is TGCGCCAGCAGCTTGGGGCATAATGAAAAACTGTTTTTT. This sequence encodes CASSLGHNEKLFF.

V gene TRBV27 combines with J gene TRBJ2-7, with 11 bases aligning to TRBD2. From germline, CDR1 is MNHEY and CDR2 SMNVEV (reference sequence). V shed 2 bases and J 4 bases; nucleotides not matched to a gene: 1. This CDR3 region has 14 residues. This chain's CDR3 is CASSLLAGGYEQYF. CDR3 DNA sequence: TGTGCCAGCAGTTTACTAGCGGGAGGTTACGAGCAGTACTTC.

V gene TRBV7-2 combines with J gene TRBJ2-5, with 8 bases identical to TRBD2. The CDR3 totals 15 residues. The J segment lost 5 bases and the V segment lost 5 bases, leaving 10 bases of the junction unmatched. Germline V gene sequence: CDR1 SGHTA, CDR2 FQGNSA. CDR3 loop: CASSPLGGGTETQYF. The DNA of the CDR3 is TGTGCCAGCAGCCCCCTTGGCGGGGGGACTGAGACCCAGTACTTC.

This chain connects TRBV15 to TRBJ1-2; D uncertain. CDR3 length equals 15 residues. Germline values: CDR1 LNHNV, CDR2 YYDKDF (reference sequence). Trimming shortened V by 0 bases and J by 3 bases, and 11 bases separated the two germline ends. CDR3 protein: CATSRDRVAYYGYTF. The CDR3 region has the DNA TGTGCCACCAGCAGAGATCGGGTGGCTTACTATGGCTACACCTTC.